This TCR beta chain was recovered during a study of cytomegalovirus exposure and HLA in healthy donors. Whole-study results and caveats: The majority of TCR sequences were rare, yet some public TCRs appeared in many donors. Cytomegalovirus-associated TCR beta chains were listed, numbering 150 to 200.

Comments on this clone: Its specificity is unknown.

Repertoires were generated with immunoSEQ multiplex PCR, while TCRdb's copy carries only in-frame clones and drops some. This sample has fewer than 250,000 clones, with about 82% found just once. This CDR3 has 13 amino acids. Germline V gene lookup returns CDR1 WSHSY and CDR2 SAAADI. Trimming removed 0 bases at V and 5 bases at J, with 8 bases between. The sequence came from a woman between 18 and 29 years old in good health and CMV-seronegative. The V call is TRBV10-2, the J call TRBJ2-7, with D possibly matching TRBD2 (5 bases). The sample taken for sequencing was PBMCs. The CDR3 region is CASSESSVDEQYF. Here the CDR3 DNA reads TGCGCCAGCAGTGAGTCTAGCGTCGACGAGCAGTACTTC.